This passage covers 3 T cell receptor beta chains from one sample sequenced in a study of OX40 agonist ivuxolimab in advanced cancers. The table came from immunoSEQ multiplex PCR; TCRdb's copy has only in-frame clones and leaves some out. The sample lists about 21,000 clones; 88% were seen once. Material: CD4+ or CD8+ T cells sorted from blood, obtained in a trial of the OX40 agonist ivuxolimab. Receptors were obtained from an adult with an advanced solid tumor such as melanoma, head and neck, liver or kidney cancer.

The chain couples TRBV10-3 to TRBJ2-5; a possible D gene is TRBD1 (5 bases). CDR3 length: 14 residues. Germline assignment: CDR1 ENHRY and CDR2 SYGVKD. V gave up 3 bases and J gave up 5 bases, with 13 bases separating them. The CDR3 loop is CAISDRGRPETQYF. CDR3 in DNA: TGTGCCATCAGTGATAGGGGTCGACCGGAGACCCAGTACTTC.

The chain recombines TRBV6-1 with TRBJ2-1; 9 positions match TRBD2. J was trimmed by 0 bases and V by 11 bases; bases with no gene match: 2. The germline gives CDR1 MNHNS, CDR2 SASEGT. This CDR3 comprises 13 residues. CDR3 residues: CAGSGSSYNEQFF. CDR3 coding DNA: TGTGCCGGTAGCGGGAGCTCCTACAATGAGCAGTTCTTC.

The chain combines TRBV10-3 with TRBJ1-3, with D possibly being TRBD1 (5 bases). Germline loops: CDR1 ENHRY, CDR2 SYGVKD. CDR3 length equals 17 residues. The ends were cut back, 6 bases at V and 2 bases at J, with 20 bases in the middle. For the CDR3, the DNA is TGTGCCATCAGCGCGTACTCAGTGGGCAGGGCTGGAAACACCATATATTTT. It encodes CAISAYSVGRAGNTIYF.